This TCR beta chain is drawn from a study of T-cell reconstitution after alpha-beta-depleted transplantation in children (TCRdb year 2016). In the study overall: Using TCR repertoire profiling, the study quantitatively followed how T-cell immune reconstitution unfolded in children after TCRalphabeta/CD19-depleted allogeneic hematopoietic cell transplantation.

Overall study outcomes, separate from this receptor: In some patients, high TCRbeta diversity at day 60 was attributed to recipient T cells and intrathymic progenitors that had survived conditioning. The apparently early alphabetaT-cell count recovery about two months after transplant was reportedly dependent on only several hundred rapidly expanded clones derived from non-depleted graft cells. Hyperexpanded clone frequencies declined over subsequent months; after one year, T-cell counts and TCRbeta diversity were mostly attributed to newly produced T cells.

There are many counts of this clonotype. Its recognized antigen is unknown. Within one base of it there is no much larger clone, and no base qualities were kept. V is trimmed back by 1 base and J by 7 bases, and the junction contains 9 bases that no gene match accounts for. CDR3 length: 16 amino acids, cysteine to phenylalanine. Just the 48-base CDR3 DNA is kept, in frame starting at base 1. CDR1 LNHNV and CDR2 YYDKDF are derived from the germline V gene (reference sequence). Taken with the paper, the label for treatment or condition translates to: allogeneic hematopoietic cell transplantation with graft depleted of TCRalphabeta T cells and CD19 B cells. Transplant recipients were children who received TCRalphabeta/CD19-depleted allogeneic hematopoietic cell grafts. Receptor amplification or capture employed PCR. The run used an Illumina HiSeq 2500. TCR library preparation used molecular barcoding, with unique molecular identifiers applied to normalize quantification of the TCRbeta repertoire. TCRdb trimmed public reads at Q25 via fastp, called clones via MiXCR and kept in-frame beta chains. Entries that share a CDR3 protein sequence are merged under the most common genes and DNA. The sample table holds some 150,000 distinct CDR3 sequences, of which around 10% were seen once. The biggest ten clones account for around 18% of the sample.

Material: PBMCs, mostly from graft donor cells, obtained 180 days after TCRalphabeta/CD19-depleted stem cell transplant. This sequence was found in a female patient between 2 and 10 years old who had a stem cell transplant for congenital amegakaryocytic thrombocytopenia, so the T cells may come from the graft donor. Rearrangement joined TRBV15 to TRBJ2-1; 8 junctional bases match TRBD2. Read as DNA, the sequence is TGTGCCACCAGCAGAGTCCGGGAGGGGATATTAAATGAGCAGTTCTTC. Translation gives CATSRVREGILNEQFF.